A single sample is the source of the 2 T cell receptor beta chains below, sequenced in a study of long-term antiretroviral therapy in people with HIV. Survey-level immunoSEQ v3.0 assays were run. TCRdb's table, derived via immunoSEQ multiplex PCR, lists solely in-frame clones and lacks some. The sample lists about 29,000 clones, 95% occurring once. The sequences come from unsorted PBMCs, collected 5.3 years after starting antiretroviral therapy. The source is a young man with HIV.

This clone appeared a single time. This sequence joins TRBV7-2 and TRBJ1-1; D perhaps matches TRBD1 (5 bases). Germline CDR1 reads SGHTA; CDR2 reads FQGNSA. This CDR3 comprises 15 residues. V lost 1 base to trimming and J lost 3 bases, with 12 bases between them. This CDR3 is CASSLVAGQDTEAFF. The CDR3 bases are TGTGCCAGCAGCTTAGTGGCAGGGCAAGACACTGAAGCTTTCTTT.

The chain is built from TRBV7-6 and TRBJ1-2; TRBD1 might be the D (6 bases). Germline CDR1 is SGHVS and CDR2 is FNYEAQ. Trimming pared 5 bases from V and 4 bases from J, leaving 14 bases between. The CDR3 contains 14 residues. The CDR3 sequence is CASSPNRDFYGYTF. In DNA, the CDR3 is TGTGCCAGCAGCCCTAACAGGGATTTCTATGGCTACACCTTC.